One and the same sample provided the 10 T cell receptor beta chains below, sequenced in a study of blood T cell repertoires in COVID-19. Assay: immunoSEQ multiplex PCR; the TCRdb copy retains only in-frame clones and omits some. Of roughly 300,000 clones detected, 70% to 90% appear once; the ten largest clones hold roughly 4.2%. The sample taken for sequencing was PBMCs or T cells enriched from blood (not recorded which). The receptors stem from a woman in her 40s with acute COVID-19.

The V gene is TRBV2, the J gene TRBJ1-1; D possibly corresponds to TRBD1 (6 bases). The CDR3 is 14 amino acids. Trimming removed 8 bases from V and 0 bases from J, with 13 bases in between. The germline V gene encodes CDR1 SNHLY and CDR2 FYNNEI. As DNA, the CDR3 is TGTGCCAGCGTTCTACAGGGACTGAACACTGAAGCTTTCTTT. Translation: CASVLQGLNTEAFF.

This clone was counted once. The CDR3 DNA sequence: TGTGCCAGCAGTAGGGGAATACAGGGATCCTATGGCTACACCTTC. Protein sequence: CASSRGIQGSYGYTF. The rearrangement uses TRBV6-5 and TRBJ1-2, with TRBD1 as a possible D gene (6 bases). This CDR3 has 15 residues. V was trimmed by 5 bases and J by 4 bases, leaving 17 bases between them. Germline CDR1 and CDR2: MNHEY and SVGAGI.

The chain has TRBV5-4 and TRBJ1-4; D is unresolved. Looked up from germline, CDR1 is SGHNT and CDR2 is YYREEE (reference sequence). This CDR3 has 14 amino acids. V lost 4 bases and J 5 bases, leaving 12 bases between the germline ends. The CDR3 reads CASSRFQANEKLFF. CDR3 in DNA: TGTGCCAGCAGCCGTTTCCAGGCGAATGAAAAACTGTTTTTT.

J is TRBJ1-2 and V is TRBV19; the D gene is possibly TRBD1 (6 bases). Trimming removed 2 bases from V and 4 bases from J, with 11 bases in between. This CDR3 has 14 residues. Germline CDR1 reads LNHDA; CDR2 reads SQIVND (reference sequence). CDR3 residues: CASSIKDSAYGYTF. CDR3 coding DNA: TGTGCCAGTAGTATAAAGGACAGTGCCTATGGCTACACCTTC.

This chain connects TRBV7-8 to TRBJ2-1, with TRBD2 identical over 11 bases. J gave up 4 bases and V 5 bases, and 7 bases lay outside the gene matches. The germline V gene encodes CDR1 SGHVS and CDR2 FQNEAQ. CDR3 size: 16 residues. CDR3 loop: CASSPRTSGLYNEQFF. The DNA for the CDR3 is TGTGCCAGCAGCCCCCGGACTAGCGGGCTGTACAATGAGCAGTTCTTC.

V usage is TRBV3-1 (or the pseudogene TRBV3-2) and J usage is TRBJ2-6; D remains unclear. Trimming shortened V by 1 base and J by 1 base, and 8 bases separated the two germline ends. The CDR3 spans 16 residues. The germline V gene has CDR1 LGHDT and CDR2 YNNKEL (reference sequence). The CDR3 is CASSQGLSSGANVLTF. In DNA, the CDR3 is TGTGCCAGCAGCCAAGGTCTTTCTTCTGGGGCCAACGTCCTGACTTTC.

The rearrangement links TRBV7-9 to TRBJ1-1, with a weak D call TRBD1 (5 bases). Trimming removed 1 base at V and 0 bases at J, with 15 bases between. CDR1 and CDR2 from the germline V gene are SEHNR and FQNEAQ (reference sequence). The CDR3 has 17 residues. Written as DNA, the CDR3 is TGTGCCAGCAGCTTAGGACAGCAGCGAGACTTGAACACTGAAGCTTTCTTT. It codes for CASSLGQQRDLNTEAFF. Full variable domain (outside the CDR3, taken from reference TRBV7-9 and TRBJ1-1): DTGVSQNPRHKITKRGQNVTFRCDPISEHNRLYWYRQTLGQGPEFLTYFQNEAQLEKSRLLSDRFSAERPKGSFSTLEIQRTEQGDSAMYLCASSLGQQRDLNTEAFFGQGTRLTVV.

The chain couples TRBV4-3 to TRBJ2-7; 7 nucleotides line up with TRBD1. The V segment lost 0 bases and the J segment 5 bases; nucleotides outside the gene matches: 7. Per germline, CDR1 LGHNA and CDR2 YSLEER. This CDR3 is 15 amino acids long. The chain's CDR3 is CASSQEEQGSHEQYF. The CDR3 region has the DNA TGCGCCAGCAGCCAAGAAGAACAGGGGAGTCACGAGCAGTACTTC.

J is TRBJ1-2 and V is TRBV27, with 9 bases that match TRBD1. The CDR3 totals 14 residues. Germline V gene sequence: CDR1 MNHEY, CDR2 SMNVEV (reference sequence). The junction had 8 bases not matched to a gene; V was cut back by 6 bases and J by 6 bases. Here the CDR3 DNA reads TGTGCCAGCAGGTTCTACGACAGGGGGGATGGCTACACCTTC. It translates to CASRFYDRGDGYTF.

To note about this clone: The same CDR3 can be traced to other DNA sequences in this sample. The chain uses TRBV25-1 and TRBJ1-1; TRBD1 matches at 8 bases. Germline-derived CDR1 and CDR2 are MGHDK and SYGVNS. This CDR3 spans 14 amino acids. V trimming: 4 bases; J trimming: 2 bases; junction bases outside the gene matches: 3. The CDR3 DNA is TGTGCCAGCAGTGCCGGGACAGGCAACACTGAAGCTTTCTTT. Translation: CASSAGTGNTEAFF.